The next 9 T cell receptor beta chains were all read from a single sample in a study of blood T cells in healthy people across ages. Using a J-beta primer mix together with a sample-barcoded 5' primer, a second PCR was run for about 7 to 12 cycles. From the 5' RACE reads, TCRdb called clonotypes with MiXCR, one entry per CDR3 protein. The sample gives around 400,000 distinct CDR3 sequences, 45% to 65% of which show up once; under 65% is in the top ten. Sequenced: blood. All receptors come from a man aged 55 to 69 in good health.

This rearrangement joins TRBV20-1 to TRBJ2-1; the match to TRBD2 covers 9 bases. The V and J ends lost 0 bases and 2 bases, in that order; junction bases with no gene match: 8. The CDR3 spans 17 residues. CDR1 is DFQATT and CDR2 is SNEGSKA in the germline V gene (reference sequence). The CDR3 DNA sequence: TGCAGTGCTAGAGATTATGGAGCGGGAGGCCCCTACAATGAGCAGTTCTTC. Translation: CSARDYGAGGPYNEQFF.

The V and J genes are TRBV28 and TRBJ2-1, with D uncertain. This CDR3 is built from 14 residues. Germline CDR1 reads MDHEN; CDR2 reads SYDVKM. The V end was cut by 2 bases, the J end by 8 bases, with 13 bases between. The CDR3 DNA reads TGTGCCAGCAGTTTAGAGGTAGCATTGGATGAGCAGTTCTTC. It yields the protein CASSLEVALDEQFF.

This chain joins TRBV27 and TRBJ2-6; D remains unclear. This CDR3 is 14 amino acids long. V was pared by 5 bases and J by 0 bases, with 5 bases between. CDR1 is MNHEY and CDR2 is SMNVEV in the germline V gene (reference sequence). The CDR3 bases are TGTGCCAGCAGTCGCTTCTCTGGGGCCAACGTCCTGACTTTC. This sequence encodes CASSRFSGANVLTF.

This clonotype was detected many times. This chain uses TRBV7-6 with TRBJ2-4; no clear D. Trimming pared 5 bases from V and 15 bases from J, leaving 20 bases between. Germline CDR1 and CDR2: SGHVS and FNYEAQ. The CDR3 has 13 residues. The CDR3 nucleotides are TGTGCCAGCAGCGTACGCCTCAACACTGAACTGTACTTC. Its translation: CASSVRLNTELYF.

The CDR3 DNA is TGCAGCGTCAGGGGGCAGGACACAGATACGCAGTATTTT. Translating it yields CSVRGQDTDTQYF. This chain uses TRBV29-1 with TRBJ2-3, with 8 bases lining up with TRBD1. V was pared by 6 bases and J by 2 bases, with 4 bases of the junction left unmatched. CDR3 length: 13 amino acids. Germline loops: CDR1 SQVTM, CDR2 ANQGSEA.

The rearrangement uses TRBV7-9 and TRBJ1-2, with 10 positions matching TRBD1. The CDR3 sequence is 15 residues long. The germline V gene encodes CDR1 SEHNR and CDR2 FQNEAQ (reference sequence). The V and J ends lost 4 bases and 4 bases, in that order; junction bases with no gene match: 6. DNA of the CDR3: TGTGCCAGCAGCTCCCTCGGACAGGGGGTCTATGGCTACACCTTC. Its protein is CASSSLGQGVYGYTF. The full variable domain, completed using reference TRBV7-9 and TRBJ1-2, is DTGVSQNPRHKITKRGQNVTFRCDPISEHNRLYWYRQTLGQGPEFLTYFQNEAQLEKSRLLSDRFSAERPKGSFSTLEIQRTEQGDSAMYLCASSSLGQGVYGYTFGSGTRLTVV.

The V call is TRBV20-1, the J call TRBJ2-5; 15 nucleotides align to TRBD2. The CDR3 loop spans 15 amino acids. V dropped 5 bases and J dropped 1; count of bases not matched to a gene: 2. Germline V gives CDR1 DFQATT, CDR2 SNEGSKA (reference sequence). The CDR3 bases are TGCAGTGCTGGGACTAGCGGGGGGCCCCAAGAGACCCAGTACTTC. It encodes CSAGTSGGPQETQYF.

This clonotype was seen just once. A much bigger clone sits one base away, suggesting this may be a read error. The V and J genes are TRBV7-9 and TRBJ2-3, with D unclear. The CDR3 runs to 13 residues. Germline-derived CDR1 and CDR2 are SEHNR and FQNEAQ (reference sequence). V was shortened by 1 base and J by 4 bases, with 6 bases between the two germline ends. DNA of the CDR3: TGTGCCAGCAGCTTAGTTATTGCAGATACGCAGTATTTT. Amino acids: CASSLVIADTQYF.

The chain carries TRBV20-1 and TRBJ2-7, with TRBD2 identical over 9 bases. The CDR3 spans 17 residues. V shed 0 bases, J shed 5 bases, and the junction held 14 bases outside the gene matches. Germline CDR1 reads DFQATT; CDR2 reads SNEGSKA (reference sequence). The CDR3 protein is CSARDRGLAGRVNEQYF. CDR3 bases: TGCAGTGCTAGAGATAGGGGCCTAGCGGGACGGGTGAACGAGCAGTACTTC.